The present T cell receptor (beta chain) was sequenced within a study of T cells in Graves' hyperthyroidism and ophthalmopathy. Study-wide context: Blood from the periphery was taken at initial diagnosis, before any treatment. The study's findings and limits: Blood also showed most of the thyroid clonotypes that were expanded above 0.001.

The TCR beta CDR3 regions underwent amplification using RNA transcripts as the source. HTBI primers drove first-round RT-PCR of the TCR CDR3. TCRdb re-analysed the multiplex PCR reads in MiXCR, keeping a single row per CDR3 protein. The table lists 340,000 or so distinct CDR3 sequences, around 17% of them singletons. CDR3 length equals 15 residues. The junction had 11 bases not matched to a gene; V was cut back by 3 bases and J by 6 bases. Per the germline V gene, CDR1 is DFQATT and CDR2 is SNEGSKA (reference sequence). Researchers barred patients who had uncontrolled infection, other autoimmune disease, pregnancy or lactation. This clonotype was detected ten times or more. The antigen is undetermined.

Material: blood. The TCR originated in a man under 40 with Graves' hyperthyroidism. The J gene is TRBJ2-1, the V gene TRBV20-1, with 7 bases matching TRBD2. CDR3 loop: CSASLGGGPGNEQFF. Here the CDR3 DNA reads TGCAGTGCTAGCCTCGGGGGAGGGCCCGGCAATGAGCAGTTCTTC.